The rows below give T cell receptor beta chains drawn from one sample of a study of CD8 T cells in Susac syndrome. A single record per CDR3 protein comes from TCRdb applying MiXCR to the immunoSEQ multiplex PCR reads. The table includes roughly 120,000 distinct CDR3 sequences, 85% to 95% detected once. The sequenced sample was CD8+ T cells from PBMCs. These receptors were obtained from a human donor with multiple sclerosis. The CDR3 runs from the conserved cysteine through the conserved F or W. D genes are given only for firm matches. Where a row states a size, it is once, few, many or the class of an expanded clone; other rows omit it.

V	length	D	J	size	CDR3
TRBV11-2	17	TRBD1	TRBJ2-2	NA	CASSFPRDRVRTGELFF
TRBV19	16	TRBD1	TRBJ1-5	NA	CASSIDQPGGSQPQHF
TRBV12-3/TRBV12-4	15	NA	TRBJ2-1	NA	CASSPRGNSYNEQFF
TRBV20-1	15	TRBD1	TRBJ2-1	NA	CSARGRQGAYNEQFF
TRBV6-1	17	NA	TRBJ1-4	NA	CASSPVVNDATNEKLFF
TRBV20-1	17	NA	TRBJ2-6	NA	CSARVRSLSSGANVLTF
TRBV7-9	14	NA	TRBJ2-5	NA	CASSVDKTQETQYF
TRBV11-2	14	NA	TRBJ1-6	NA	CASRGASSNSPLHF
TRBV6-6	15	TRBD1	TRBJ1-2	NA	CASSYARDRRAGYTF
TRBV9	13	NA	TRBJ2-5	NA	CASSADIQETQYF
TRBV20-1	14	TRBD1	TRBJ2-7	NA	CSADTRDRGYEQYF
TRBV12-3/TRBV12-4	16	NA	TRBJ2-1	once	CASSRNSPRDYNEQFF
TRBV6-2/TRBV6-3	12	TRBD1	TRBJ2-3	NA	CASSYYGTERDF
TRBV5-1	14	TRBD1	TRBJ2-2	once	CASSFGDRGGELFF
TRBV13	13	NA	TRBJ2-5	NA	CASSLPGWETQYF
TRBV4-1	16	NA	TRBJ1-1	NA	CASSQDFAPPNTEAFF
TRBV15	14	TRBD1	TRBJ1-6	NA	CATATGREVSPLHF
TRBV18	16	TRBD1	TRBJ1-5	NA	CASSPSNRGRGQPQHF
TRBV9	14	TRBD1	TRBJ1-2	NA	CASSAGTDSYGYTF
TRBV29-1	15	NA	TRBJ2-2	NA	CSVVVPGRATGELFF
TRBV19	14	NA	TRBJ2-2	NA	CASMDTLNTGELFF
TRBV20-1	14	NA	TRBJ2-1	NA	CSARIFTWNNEQFF
TRBV12-3/TRBV12-4	13	NA	TRBJ1-1	few	CASSLSSNTEAFF
TRBV20-1	16	TRBD1	TRBJ2-7	NA	CSARELAGTGGYEQYF
TRBV6-1	19	TRBD2	TRBJ2-2	NA	CASSEAVWSSGRVTGELFF
TRBV27	14	NA	TRBJ1-2	NA	CASSAQGGYYGYTF
TRBV12-3/TRBV12-4	16	TRBD2	TRBJ2-5	few	CASSSSGRAIVKTQYF